This T cell receptor (beta chain) was profiled in a study of human T cells and chemical hapten exposure listed by TCRdb under 2021. With regard to the full study: For sensitization, 2% DPC in acetone was applied to a 2 cm by 2 cm area of upper inner arm skin. Throughout the study period of roughly five months, patients also received therapeutic DPC doses to the scalp every week. Patch testing was performed on the upper back with Finn chambers containing 0.01% DPC, and the patch tests were scored after 6 days according to International Contact Dermatitis Research Group standards. Most of the patients in the cohort were female, and the cohort covered alopecia areata with under or over 50% scalp involvement, alopecia totalis and alopecia universalis. Libraries were pooled for sequencing, and variation in per-sample TCR yields was attributed mainly to small differences in library volumes within the pool. In alopecia patients, the study followed how the peripheral blood TCR repertoire changed in vivo over primary and secondary sensitization to diphenylcyclopropenone (DPC), a hapten. Patient blood was sampled pre-sensitization (week 0) and at 2, 6 and about 24 weeks after DPC sensitization. Twenty-nine alopecia patients gave blood for TCR sequencing at one to four time points (pre-sensitization, 2, 6 and 24 weeks).

Study-level results and caveats: After repeated subsampling, changes were observed in the strength of the expansion versus patch-test correlation and in the threshold at which the correlation became significant. The number of TCRs above 1 in 1000 frequency did not change with DPC sensitization; there was no evidence of global repertoire structure alterations. Patch test score correlated positively with the number of PT1 expanded TCRs, reaching significance at thresholds 8, 16 and 32 but not at 4. All patients had alopecia, a presumed autoimmune disease, so their immune response might differ from that of healthy individuals. Expanded TCRs formed significantly more large CDR3 similarity clusters than pre-sensitization or healthy control sets, consistent with antigen-driven responses.

V is reduced by 3 bases and J by 3 bases, leaving a spacing of 11 bases between them. CDR3 length: 14 amino acids, cysteine to phenylalanine. Only CDR3 DNA is held: 42 bases, read in frame from base 1. As encoded in the germline V gene (reference sequence), CDR1 is GTSNPN while CDR2 is SVGIG. Receptors were amplified or captured by RACE. Sequencing took place on a NextSeq 500. During library preparation, unique molecular identifiers were attached to individual cDNA molecules so that TCRs could be counted quantitatively and reproducibly. Both TCR alpha and TCR beta chains were sequenced from each blood RNA sample. The paper's processing steps were these. A median of around 100,000 TCRs per sample was observed, with a range of about 23,224 to 750,000. The Decombinator software suite was used to annotate the V, J and CDR3 of the TCR reads. Every sample was subsampled to the same number of TCRs (28,000) for the PS versus PT1 abundance plots. Expanded TCRs were defined as absent before sensitization and observed at least eight times at the 2-week time point. The public reads were run again by TCRdb, first through fastp at Q25 and then through MiXCR, and only productive beta chains were kept. Each entry merges the rows of one CDR3 protein and shows their most common DNA and genes. These V and J calls derive from TCRdb rather than the authors' analysis. A total of about 190,000 distinct CDR3 sequences appear in this sample, around 25% of them only once. Together, the top ten hold roughly 2.4% of the sample.

On this clonotype: Its antigen is currently not known. No per-base quality is available; no much larger clone lies one base away.

The sample's time point label is to be understood as: patch test 3, about 24 weeks after DPC sensitization. According to the study, the label for this sample's treatment or condition signals: therapeutic diphenylcyclopropenone sensitization with weekly scalp DPC. Blood at each patch-test visit was drawn before the patch test was applied. Patients were considered eligible if aged 18 to 70, diagnosed with alopecia and deemed suitable for DPC therapy, and patients were excluded if pregnant. Unfractionated whole blood was collected in Tempus Blood RNA tubes, and total RNA was extracted from that blood.

Sequenced here: whole blood, sampled in connection with sensitization to the hapten diphenylcyclopropenone (DPC). This chain joins TRBV30 to TRBJ2-2; possibly the D gene is TRBD1, per 6 matching bases. The TCR sequence derives from a woman aged 40-49 years with alopecia areata. Some clones in this sample may be carry-over from other donors' samples. The encoded CDR3 is CAWSRGPDTGELFF. The nucleotide sequence is TGTGCCTGGAGCAGGGGACCAGACACCGGGGAGCTGTTTTTT.